This passage covers 9 T cell receptor beta chains from one sample sequenced in a study of neurological immune-mediated disorders. TCRdb processed the 5' RACE reads anew with MiXCR; each CDR3 protein has one entry. The sample lists 20,000 or so distinct CDR3 sequences; approximately 15% were seen once. The sample comprised PBMCs. All receptors derive from a female donor with HTLV-1-associated myelopathy (HAM/TSP).

This clonotype was recorded at least ten times. The V gene is TRBV5-1, the J gene TRBJ2-3; a weak D match, TRBD2 (6 bases). V was trimmed by 4 bases and J by 4 bases, leaving 13 bases between them. The CDR3 is made up of 14 amino acids. CDR1 and CDR2 from the germline V gene are SGHRS and YFSETQ. CDR3 nucleotide sequence: TGCGCCAGCAGCGTCGGGAGAAAAGCAGATACGCAGTATTTT. It yields the protein CASSVGRKADTQYF.

J is TRBJ1-1 and V is TRBV5-1; the D is unclear. This CDR3 has 15 residues. V was shortened by 1 base and J by 1 base, with 11 bases between the two germline ends. CDR1 SGHRS and CDR2 YFSETQ come from the germline V gene. CDR3 loop: CASSLLGRQNTEAFF. The CDR3 DNA reads TGCGCCAGCAGCTTGTTAGGCAGACAGAACACTGAAGCTTTCTTT. Based on the CDR3 plus reference TRBV5-1 and TRBJ1-1, the full variable domain is KAGVTQTPRYLIKTRGQQVTLSCSPISGHRSVSWYQQTPGQGLQFLFEYFSETQRNKGNFPGRFSGRQFSNSRSEMNVSTLELGDSALYLCASSLLGRQNTEAFFGQGTRLTVV.

By share, this clonotype ranks as medium-sized. This chain links TRBV24-1 with TRBJ2-1, with unresolved D. V was cut by 2 bases and J by 12 bases, with 13 bases left in between. Germline V gene data show CDR1 as KGHDR and CDR2 as SFDVKD. This CDR3 is 13 amino acids long. For the CDR3, the DNA is TGTGCCACCAGTGATTCCTCCGATCTTAGGCAGTTCTTC. Translated: CATSDSSDLRQFF.

This clonotype appeared once. J is TRBJ2-1 and V is TRBV11-1, with 8 bases lining up with TRBD2. The CDR3 loop spans 14 amino acids. CDR1 SGHAT and CDR2 FQDESV come from the germline V gene (reference sequence). Germline trimming cut 5 bases from V and 6 bases from J; bases unmatched to any gene: 6. As DNA, the CDR3 is TGTGCCAGCAGCACAGCGGGGGAGACCAATGAGCAGTTCTTC. As protein: CASSTAGETNEQFF. Complete variable domain (other parts from reference TRBV11-1 and TRBJ2-1): EAEVAQSPRYKITEKSQAVAFWCDPISGHATLYWYRQILGQGPELLVQFQDESVVDDSQLPKDRFSAERLKGVDSTLKIQPAELGDSAMYLCASSTAGETNEQFFGPGTRLTVL.

This clonotype was found many times. This sequence joins TRBV5-1 and TRBJ1-4; 8 nucleotides match TRBD1. This CDR3 contains 15 residues. The V gene's germline CDR1 is SGHRS and CDR2 YFSETQ. The V gene end was trimmed by 4 bases and the J gene end by 5 bases; junction bases not matched to a gene: 7. CDR3 region: CASSGTGTENEKLFF. In DNA form, the CDR3 reads TGCGCCAGCAGCGGGACAGGTACCGAAAATGAAAAACTGTTTTTT.

This clonotype was counted at least ten times. The chain is built from TRBV28 and TRBJ2-1; D may correspond to TRBD1 or TRBD2 (6 bases each). Germline V lookup: CDR1 MDHEN, CDR2 SYDVKM. V was trimmed by 2 bases and J by 0 bases, leaving 11 bases between them. This CDR3 region has 16 residues. The CDR3 here is CASSLTGTFSYNEQFF. DNA of the CDR3: TGTGCCAGCAGTTTAACAGGGACTTTCTCCTACAATGAGCAGTTCTTC.

The sample holds many counts of this clonotype. The J gene is TRBJ2-1, the V gene TRBV7-9; D is possibly TRBD1 (5 bases). The CDR3 consists of 15 residues. Per the germline V gene, CDR1 is SEHNR and CDR2 is FQNEAQ (reference sequence). The germline V and J ends were trimmed by 1 base and 6 bases, with 13 bases remaining between them. CDR3 region: CASSLDLGPGNEQFF. CDR3 sequence (DNA): TGTGCCAGCAGCTTAGATTTGGGGCCGGGCAATGAGCAGTTCTTC.

This clonotype has a count of ten or more. The chain couples TRBV10-3 to TRBJ1-1; 9 nucleotides match TRBD1. J lost 5 bases, V lost 7 bases, and 5 bases had no gene match. The CDR3 consists of 13 residues. Germline-derived CDR1 and CDR2 are ENHRY and SYGVKD. The CDR3 nucleotides are TGTGCCATCACCGAACAGGGGGCTACTGAAGCTTTCTTT. As protein: CAITEQGATEAFF.

The sample holds many counts of this clonotype. The chain employs TRBV19 and TRBJ1-5; D is unclear. The CDR3 is 13 amino acids. Germline CDR1 is LNHDA and CDR2 is SQIVND (reference sequence). The V gene lost 3 bases and the J gene lost 2 bases, with 5 bases spanning the gap. The CDR3 DNA follows: TGTGCCAGTAGTATTGGTGGCAATCAGCCCCAGCATTTT. It specifies CASSIGGNQPQHF.